The 5 T cell receptor beta chains below all came from one sample that was sequenced in a study of blood T cell repertoires in COVID-19. The assay was immunoSEQ multiplex PCR, and TCRdb's table has in-frame clones only and misses some. The sample contains about 320,000 clones, over 75% of which appear only once. The specimen sequenced was peripheral blood. Receptor source: a human donor in a cohort sampled during active COVID-19.

This chain connects TRBV7-8 to TRBJ1-5, with D uncertain. The CDR3 consists of 12 residues. V was clipped by 5 bases and J by 4 bases, with 6 bases between them. CDR1 is SGHVS, CDR2 FQNEAQ, per germline. In nucleotides, the CDR3 is TGTGCCAGCAGCCACAGAAATCAGCCCCAGCATTTT. It yields the protein CASSHRNQPQHF.

J is TRBJ2-1 and V is TRBV2, with 9 bases matching TRBD2. CDR3 length equals 19 residues. V lost 2 bases to trimming and J lost 0 bases; unmatched junction nucleotides: 11. CDR1 and CDR2 (germline): SNHLY, FYNNEI. DNA for the CDR3: TGTGCCAGCAGTGAACCGGGCCTAGCGGGGAGGAGCTCCTACAATGAGCAGTTCTTC. This sequence encodes CASSEPGLAGRSSYNEQFF.

The rearrangement joins TRBV6-5 to TRBJ1-1, with 9 positions matching TRBD1. The germline CDR1 and CDR2 sequences are MNHEY and SVGAGI. The CDR3 is 13 amino acids. J lost 5 bases, V lost 2 bases, and 0 bases had no gene match. CDR3 protein: CASSYGTGTEAFF. The CDR3 DNA reads as TGTGCCAGCAGTTACGGGACAGGGACTGAAGCTTTCTTT.

V and J are TRBV6-5 and TRBJ2-7, with 8 nucleotides matching TRBD2. The CDR3 contains 13 residues. Losses at the gene ends were 6 bases for V and 4 bases for J; bases not matched to a gene: 5. Germline values: CDR1 MNHEY, CDR2 SVGAGI. The chain's CDR3 is CASSPGGGYEQYF. The DNA of the CDR3 is TGTGCCAGCAGCCCGGGGGGGGGTTACGAGCAGTACTTC.

The rearrangement uses TRBV4-1 and TRBJ2-1; D unclear. This CDR3 is built from 16 residues. The germline V gene encodes CDR1 MGHRA and CDR2 YSYEKL. Deletions cut 0 bases from V and 0 bases from J, with 9 bases between. CDR3 sequence: CASSQEDSSSYNEQFF. CDR3 DNA: TGCGCCAGCAGCCAAGAAGACTCGAGCTCCTACAATGAGCAGTTCTTC.